The 2 T cell receptor beta chains reported below all come from one sample, sequenced in a study of T cells in Graves' hyperthyroidism and ophthalmopathy. There were TCR beta CDR3 regions amplified from RNA transcripts. With the HTBI primer set, the TCR CDR3 went through a first round of RT-PCR. TCRdb re-called the multiplex PCR reads with MiXCR, one entry per CDR3 protein. The sample has over 250,000 distinct CDR3 sequences; 12% to 15% are singletons. The sample consisted of blood. Every receptor here comes from a woman aged 40 to 50 with Graves' ophthalmopathy.

Comments on this clonotype: The conserved final phenylalanine or tryptophan is absent from the CDR3, which likely points to a read error. V gene TRBV30 combines with J gene TRBJ2-3; possibly TRBD2 for D (5 bases). CDR1 and CDR2 from the germline V gene are GTSNPN and SVGIG (reference sequence). This CDR3 is built from 14 residues. V lost 2 bases to trimming and J lost 0 bases, with 9 bases between them. The CDR3 protein is CAWSTAASTDTQYL. The CDR3, as DNA: TGTGCCTGGAGTACAGCGGCCAGCACAGATACGCAGTATTTA.

In its sample, this clonotype was seen many times. The chain carries TRBV27 and TRBJ1-1, with D hard to call. V was shortened by 1 base and J by 0 bases, with 6 bases between the two germline ends. The CDR3 has 14 residues. CDR1 is MNHEY, CDR2 SMNVEV, per germline (reference sequence). The CDR3 loop reads CASSLWALNTEAFF. DNA of the CDR3: TGTGCCAGCAGTTTATGGGCCCTGAACACTGAAGCTTTCTTT.